This record concerns one TCR beta chain sequence. This clone appeared once. Its target antigen remains unknown. The input lacks base qualities; no much larger clone sits a single base away. This record comes from a study of blood T cell repertoires in COVID-19 (dated by TCRdb to about 2020). Study-level background: Collaborator samples came from the United States, Italy and Spain and covered acute and convalescent phases of COVID-19. Where HLA class I and class II types were available, the types were taken from metadata supplied by the sample provider, not from assay-based typing. A freely available public database, intended as a resource for researchers studying the immune response to SARS-CoV-2, is where the repertoires were released. The samples were drawn from two sources: the first 160 participants of the ongoing ImmuneRACE study, and approximately 1,300 subjects contributed by 6 global collaborators. The material from the prospective study consisted of cDNA or gDNA derived from T cells, B-cell-depleted T cells, or PBMCs. Deeply sampled blood TCRbeta repertoires from subjects exposed to, actively infected with, or recovered from COVID-19 were included in the dataset. Nearly every sample came with metadata listing a de-identified subject ID, COVID-19 status, age in years and sex. Paper-wide results and their limitations: How much clinical and demographic metadata was included differed by source and by participant, and the metadata was provided uncurated.

Including cysteine and phenylalanine, the CDR3 has 16 amino acids. Of all the DNA, just the CDR3 is kept, 48 bases in frame from base 1. Per the germline V gene (reference sequence), SEHNR is the CDR1 and FQNEAQ is the CDR2. The junction carries 16 bases between V and J, which are trimmed by 0 bases and 5 bases respectively. The immunoSEQ Assay, a bias-controlled multiplex PCR, was used to amplify TCRbeta CDR3 regions from genomic DNA. In the original analysis: The number of nucleated cells in each sample was estimated from the amplification of reference gene primers within the assay. Sequence reads were collapsed and filtered to measure the absolute abundance of every unique TCRbeta CDR3 rearrangement. For each sample, productive Simpson clonality was calculated as the square root of Simpson's diversity index across productive rearrangements. Drawn from immuneACCESS, this table holds only the in-frame rearrangements with V and J called that TCRdb kept. Clones are partly lost; checked studies trace under half to an unresolved V gene and leave the rest unexplained. The DNA was the basis for D and trimming; V, J and clone size are from that table. This sample lists around 250,000 clones; approximately 85% were detected once. The ten top clones hold over 1.5% of the sample.

In the prospective study, participants were about 18 to 95 years old, resided in about two dozen geographic areas of the United States, and were enrolled through a virtual design. Cohort assignment in the prospective study relied on participant-reported clinical history from a screening survey and a study questionnaire. For ImmuneRACE Cohort 3, a participant was defined as recovered based on two consecutive negative NP/OP PCR tests, clearance by a healthcare professional, or resolution of symptoms. In the prospective study, whole blood, serum and a nasopharyngeal or oropharyngeal swab were collected from each participant by mobile phlebotomists. Additional blood draws and questionnaires over an approximately two-month period could optionally be provided by prospective study participants. Before DNA extraction, blood samples from the prospective study were shipped at room temperature or frozen.

Input material: PBMCs or T cells enriched from blood (not recorded which). The clonotype was recovered from a woman aged 50 to 65 who had recovered from COVID-19. The V and J segments used are TRBV7-9 and TRBJ2-5, and possibly TRBD2, on 5 matching bases. The CDR3 corresponds to CASSLARPSFVETQYF. At the DNA level, the sequence is TGTGCCAGCAGCTTAGCGAGGCCTAGCTTTGTTGAGACCCAGTACTTC.